The source of this TCR beta chain is a study of glioma-infiltrating T cells. Overall study context: Before surgery, glioma patients received dexamethasone for at most six days. The study, taken as a whole, reports: Above-expected tissue-blood divergence occurred in all gliomas, most in low-grade ones. Patients with low tissue-blood divergence carried a signature set of shared blood CDR3 motifs.

Amplification of TCR alpha and beta CDR3 regions from RNA used iRepertoire nested multiplex PCR. TCRdb fed the multiplex PCR reads into MiXCR, producing one record per CDR3 protein. The data show around 350,000 distinct CDR3 sequences, with roughly two fifths seen just once and 12% held by the top ten. As for this clonotype: Its target is not known.

The CDR3 sequence is 14 residues long. Germline V gives CDR1 DFQATT, CDR2 SNEGSKA (reference sequence). V lost 1 base and J lost 6, with 15 bases in between. The TCR originated in a human donor with low-grade glioma or glioblastoma, undergoing nonglioma brain surgery, or in good health (not recorded which). The chain couples TRBV20-1 to TRBJ1-2; D may be TRBD1 (6 bases). The sequenced sample was glioma tissue, nonneoplastic brain tissue, or PBMCs (not recorded which). The DNA for the CDR3 is TGCAGTGCTAGAGCGGCGAACAGGGATCATGGCTACACCTTC. This encodes CSARAANRDHGYTF.